Following are 14 T cell receptor beta chains from one sample sequenced in a study of monozygotic twins with inflammatory bowel disease (dated by TCRdb to between 2018 and 2020). The library came from 5' RACE. Sequencer: Illumina HiSeq 2500. Based on TCRdb reprocessing of the reads, there is one entry per CDR3 protein sequence, and DNA is missing. This sample's listing comprises around 370,000 distinct CDR3 sequences. The ten largest clones take up about 2.5% of the sample. Specimen: blood. The receptors were sampled from a human donor with ulcerative colitis or Crohn's disease, or a healthy co-twin of an affected twin (not recorded which).

The chain uses TRBV18 and TRBJ2-2; TCRdb returns TRBD2, unconfirmable since there is no DNA. This CDR3 is 16 amino acids long. CDR1 and CDR2 (germline): KGHSH, LQKENI. The CDR3 here is CASSPLLAGGTGELFF.

V gene TRBV4-3 combines with J gene TRBJ1-2. The CDR3 is made up of 16 amino acids. CDR1 and CDR2 from the germline V gene are LGHNA and YSLEER. The chain's CDR3 is CASSQDLEAVAYGYTF.

This chain joins TRBV4-3 and TRBJ2-7; TCRdb proposes TRBD1, but this gene call is untestable without DNA. This CDR3 is built from 16 residues. Looked up from germline, CDR1 is LGHNA and CDR2 is YSLEER. CDR3 sequence: CASSQDWAGGWYEQYF.

The chain links TRBV6-6 to TRBJ1-1. This CDR3 has 14 residues. The V gene's germline CDR1 is MNHNY and CDR2 SVGAGI (reference sequence). CDR3: CASSYPTENTEAFF.

The V and J genes are TRBV20-1 and TRBJ2-1; TCRdb reports TRBD2, a call that lacks DNA to check it against. The CDR3 runs 12 residues. Germline values: CDR1 DFQATT, CDR2 SNEGSKA (reference sequence). The CDR3 is CSARARADEQFF.

The J gene is TRBJ2-1, the V gene TRBV7-3. The CDR3 extends over 16 amino acids. The germline gives CDR1 SGHTA, CDR2 FQGTGA. CDR3 loop: CASSLREAGFGNEQFF.

The chain combines TRBV24-1 with TRBJ2-3; no DNA is available, so the TRBD1 call from TCRdb remains unchecked. The CDR3 is made up of 17 amino acids. Germline CDR1 and CDR2: KGHDR and SFDVKD. The CDR3 reads CATSDVGAGGRTDTQYF.

J is TRBJ1-1 and V is TRBV15; with no DNA, the TCRdb D assignment of TRBD1 cannot be verified. Germline CDR1 and CDR2: LNHNV and YYDKDF (reference sequence). The CDR3 is made up of 13 amino acids. The CDR3 is CATSRDGTGEAFF.

The rearrangement joins TRBV7-9 to TRBJ2-2; the TCRdb call, TRBD1, lacks DNA for checking. Germline loops: CDR1 SEHNR, CDR2 FQNEAQ (reference sequence). The CDR3 consists of 14 residues. The CDR3 region is CASSLVEGAFKLFF.

This chain links TRBV20-1 with TRBJ1-2; TCRdb's D gene call, TRBD1, goes unchecked for lack of DNA. Germline V gene data show CDR1 as DFQATT and CDR2 as SNEGSKA (reference sequence). The length of the CDR3 is 14 residues. The CDR3 protein is CSARRQGAFGGYTF.

This chain links TRBV7-2 with TRBJ2-1; TCRdb proposes TRBD1, but this gene call is untestable without DNA. Germline V CDR1 and CDR2: SGHTA, FQGNSA. The CDR3 extends over 14 amino acids. CDR3 protein: CASSLVGTYNEQFF. Full variable domain (remainder filled in from reference TRBV7-2 and TRBJ2-1): GAGVSQSPSNKVTEKGKDVELRCDPISGHTALYWYRQSLGQGLEFLIYFQGNSAPDKSGLPSDRFSAERTGGSVSTLTIQRTQQEDSAVYLCASSLVGTYNEQFFGPGTRLTVL.

The V call is TRBV6-5, the J call TRBJ2-1; the TCRdb D gene call, TRBD2, has no DNA to confirm it. In germline, CDR1 is MNHEY, CDR2 SVGAGI. The CDR3 length is 19 residues. The CDR3 protein is CASSYLGTSTSSSYNEQFF.

The chain links TRBV11-3 to TRBJ2-1; TCRdb returns TRBD1, unconfirmable since there is no DNA. The germline V gene encodes CDR1 SGHNT and CDR2 YENEEA. CDR3 length: 15 residues. CDR3: CASSLDRRGMGEQFF.

The V and J genes are TRBV7-3 and TRBJ2-5; TCRdb calls TRBD1, which cannot be checked without DNA. The CDR3 totals 15 residues. CDR1 and CDR2 (germline): SGHTA, FQGTGA. CDR3 region: CASSPQGTGGETQYF.